This T cell receptor (beta chain) was found in a study of cytomegalovirus exposure and HLA in healthy donors (dated by TCRdb to the late 2010s). For context, the study as a whole: A later analysis indicated that the 90 to 150 validation repertoires were generated on the platform also employed for the 720 or so repertoires of the first cohort. In addition to the first cohort of 666 subjects, a separate validation cohort of 120 different subjects was used. The aim of the study was to test whether cataloging public T cell receptors could identify signatures of past pathogen exposure. High-throughput TCR immunosequencing, statistical association of individual TCRs with disease status, and machine learning were combined to predict cytomegalovirus infection status.

Regarding this clone: Its specific antigen is unknown. Within one base of it there is no much larger clone, and no base qualities were kept.

The study at large found these results: A later analysis found that TCRs clustered in the first cohort also tended to co-occur in the roughly 120 validation repertoires, with more than 90% of cluster scores above 0. In both the original and validation cohorts, the classifier was reported to diagnose cytomegalovirus status with high specificity and sensitivity. A total of 164 TCR beta chains were listed by the study as associated with cytomegalovirus. It was suggested by the authors that the approach could potentially be generalized to other disease states and immunological phenotypes. All 120 or so repertoires were used to score co-occurrence in the validation cohort in a later analysis, because that analysis had no HLA typing for the cohort. A few of the identified cytomegalovirus-associated TCR beta chains were confirmed in vitro to be specific for cytomegalovirus antigens. Across donors, most TCR sequences were observed very rarely, whereas some public TCRs were present in many individuals.

V gives up 7 bases and J gives up 0 bases, and the segment between their germline ends measures 12 bases. Measured from the cysteine to the phenylalanine, the CDR3 is 14 residues long. The kept DNA is CDR3 alone, 42 bases in frame from the first base. According to the germline V gene, CDR1 reads MNHEY and CDR2 reads SVGAGI. The donors belonged to the validation cohort of about 130 subjects, which was separate from the approximately 700-subject first cohort. The library came from the immunoSEQ multiplex PCR assay. In the authors' own workflow: A statistical classification framework was built for diagnosing cytomegalovirus status from the catalog of TCR beta chain sequences. Not all clones reach the TCRdb copy of this immuneACCESS table, which keeps in-frame sequences only. Checked studies attribute under half of the gap to unresolved V genes and leave the rest unexplained. V and J calls and clone size are copied from that table; D and trimming were computed from the DNA. The sample yields over 200,000 clones; 80% to 90% were counted once. Approximately 2% of the sample is taken by the ten largest.

Sample: PBMCs. The chain joins TRBV6-5 to TRBJ1-2, with the D segment identity uncertain. The sequence was collected from a woman aged 18-35 years in good health and CMV-seropositive. Here is the DNA: TGTGCCAGCAAATTACAGAAGACTAACTATGGCTACACCTTC. Its protein reads: CASKLQKTNYGYTF.